One and the same sample provided the 8 T cell receptor beta chains below, sequenced in a study of CD8 T cells in ankylosing spondylitis. Their recognized antigens are unknown. The study, taken as a whole, reports: A TCR beta motif made of roughly eight highly homologous variants seemed typical of ankylosing spondylitis blood.

Each CDR3 protein is one row after TCRdb ran MiXCR on the 5' RACE reads. Here the sample spans about 540,000 distinct CDR3 sequences, roughly 13% being singletons. The sequenced material came from blood, either unsorted or a sorted T cell fraction (not recorded which). These receptors originate from a male donor with ankylosing spondylitis.

The chain carries TRBV29-1 and TRBJ2-7; D perhaps matches TRBD1 (8 bases). Germline-derived CDR1 and CDR2 are SQVTM and ANQGSEA. This CDR3 spans 14 amino acids. Trimming left V 7 bases short and J 0 bases short, with 16 bases between. The CDR3 DNA sequence: TGCAGCGCCGCGGGGGACAGGAGCTCCTACGAGCAGTACTTC. It specifies CSAAGDRSSYEQYF.

This clonotype has at least ten counts. The chain carries TRBV24-1 and TRBJ2-1; a possible D gene is TRBD1 (6 bases). Germline-derived CDR1 and CDR2 are KGHDR and SFDVKD. V dropped 4 bases and J dropped 2 bases, with 20 bases sitting between them. There are 18 residues in the CDR3. The CDR3 here is CATSDDSGTLSPYNEQFF. The CDR3 region has the DNA TGTGCCACCAGTGACGACTCTGGGACACTGTCCCCCTACAATGAGCAGTTCTTC.

CDR3: CASSETRAYEQYF. DNA of the CDR3: TGTGCCAGCAGTGAGACACGCGCTTACGAGCAGTACTTC. The chain recombines TRBV2 with TRBJ2-7; no clear D gene. The CDR3 is 13 amino acids. The germline V gene encodes CDR1 SNHLY and CDR2 FYNNEI. Trimming removed 3 bases at V and 4 bases at J, with 10 bases between.

This chain connects TRBV24-1 to TRBJ2-1, with 7 bases fitting TRBD2. CDR3 size: 14 residues. V gave up 1 base and J gave up 12 bases; unmatched junction bases: 8. Germline CDR1 reads KGHDR; CDR2 reads SFDVKD. The CDR3, as DNA: TGTGCCACCAGTGATTTCCAGCGGGAAGCTCCGCAGTTCTTC. Protein product: CATSDFQREAPQFF.

In the case of this clonotype: An end of the junction does not agree with germline; a read error may underlie this. The rearrangement uses TRBV12-3 or TRBV12-4 and TRBJ2-6; weak D call: TRBD1 (5 bases). The CDR3 length is 12 residues. CDR3 amino acids: CASSPGASVLTF. The DNA of the CDR3 is TGTGCCAGCAGTCCTGGGGCCAGCGTCCTGACTTTC.

The chain is built from TRBV20-1 and TRBJ1-5; no reliable D call. CDR1 is DFQATT, CDR2 SNEGSKA, per germline (reference sequence). This CDR3 is built from 16 residues. V lost 0 bases and J lost 2, with 14 bases in between. The CDR3 coding sequence is TGCAGTGCTAGAGATCAAGGGTCCCCGGGCAATCAGCCCCAGCATTTT. It translates to CSARDQGSPGNQPQHF.

Only a few counts were recorded for this clonotype. V gene TRBV28 combines with J gene TRBJ2-7, with D perhaps matching TRBD2 (6 bases). The CDR3 spans 13 residues. Trimming left V 4 bases short and J 6 bases short, with 13 bases between. Germline lookup yields CDR1 MDHEN and CDR2 SYDVKM. The CDR3 sequence: CASSSPDYGEQYV. As DNA, the CDR3 is TGTGCCAGCAGTTCTCCGGACTATGGCGAGCAGTACGTC.

Only a few counts were recorded for this clonotype. The CDR3 region is CATSDTPLLSEQFF. The CDR3 bases are TGTGCCACCAGTGATACCCCTCTACTATCGGAGCAGTTCTTC. The rearrangement uses TRBV24-1 and TRBJ2-1; no clear D. Germline V gene sequence: CDR1 KGHDR, CDR2 SFDVKD. Trimming pared 3 bases from V and 10 bases from J, leaving 15 bases between. The CDR3 is made up of 14 amino acids.